These 17 T cell receptor beta chains were all obtained from the same sample, sequenced in a study of blood T cell repertoires in COVID-19. The method was immunoSEQ multiplex PCR; TCRdb's version includes in-frame clones alone and lacks a portion of them. The repertoire holds roughly 380,000 clones, with 89% as singletons. Sequencing input: peripheral blood. The receptors come from a woman between 35 and 50 years old with COVID-19, enrolled during active disease.

V usage is TRBV6-5 and J usage is TRBJ1-1, with a tentative D call TRBD1 (5 bases). V dropped 2 bases and J dropped 1 base, with 14 bases sitting between them. This CDR3 has 16 amino acids. Germline CDR1 MNHEY, CDR2 SVGAGI. The CDR3: CASSYRPGNSNTEAFF. In DNA form, the CDR3 reads TGTGCCAGCAGTTACCGGCCAGGGAATTCGAACACTGAAGCTTTCTTT.

The chain carries TRBV27 and TRBJ2-3, with TRBD1 matching 9 bases. Trimming took 3 bases from V and 2 from J; bases not matched to a gene: 6. The CDR3 totals 16 residues. The germline gives CDR1 MNHEY, CDR2 SMNVEV (reference sequence). CDR3 nucleotide sequence: TGTGCCAGCAGTTTCCGGGACAGGGTAACCACAGATACGCAGTATTTT. It specifies CASSFRDRVTTDTQYF.

On this clone itself: At one end the junction does not follow the germline gene, possibly because of a read error. The V and J genes are TRBV7-7 and TRBJ2-1; 8 positions agree with TRBD2. Germline V gene data show CDR1 as SSHAT and CDR2 as FNYEAQ (reference sequence). The CDR3 loop spans 15 amino acids. The CDR3 DNA sequence: TGTGCTAGCAGCTTGGCGGTAGCGGGGTACAATGAGCAGTTCTTC. This codes for CASSLAVAGYNEQFF.

This chain connects TRBV28 to TRBJ1-4; 7 nucleotides agree with TRBD1. This CDR3 has 16 residues. In germline, CDR1 is MDHEN, CDR2 SYDVKM. The V and J ends lost 2 bases and 8 bases, in that order; junction bases with no gene match: 11. CDR3 protein: CASSLDFGTVNEKLFF. The CDR3 DNA sequence: TGTGCCAGCAGTTTAGACTTTGGGACAGTCAACGAAAAACTGTTTTTT.

This clone showed up just once. The chain combines TRBV29-1 with TRBJ1-6; D not resolved. V was trimmed by 1 base and J by 13 bases, leaving 14 bases between them. The CDR3 is 13 residues long. CDR1 SQVTM and CDR2 ANQGSEA come from the germline V gene. The CDR3 sequence: CSVEGAGGGPLHF. CDR3 in DNA: TGCAGCGTTGAAGGGGCAGGCGGAGGGCCCCTCCACTTT.

This chain connects TRBV5-1 to TRBJ1-2; the match to TRBD1 covers 8 bases. The J segment lost 4 bases and the V segment lost 4 bases, leaving 3 bases of the junction unmatched. The germline V gene encodes CDR1 SGHRS and CDR2 YFSETQ. The CDR3 consists of 13 residues. CDR3: CASSQGAIYGYTF. The CDR3 coding sequence is TGCGCCAGCAGCCAGGGGGCAATCTATGGCTACACCTTC.

Note on this clone: Other nucleotide sequences in the sample specify the same CDR3. This chain uses TRBV5-1 with TRBJ1-6; D is perhaps TRBD1 (5 bases). CDR1 is SGHRS, CDR2 YFSETQ, per germline. V lost 0 bases and J 8 bases, leaving 6 bases between the germline ends. There are 13 residues in the CDR3. This chain's CDR3 is CASSLAGYSPLHF. The DNA for the CDR3 is TGCGCCAGCAGCTTGGCAGGGTATTCACCCCTCCACTTT.

This clone was detected only once. The J gene is TRBJ2-5, the V gene TRBV28, with TRBD1 as a possible D gene (6 bases). V shed 2 bases and J shed 8 bases, with 15 bases lying between them. CDR3 length equals 14 residues. The germline V gene has CDR1 MDHEN and CDR2 SYDVKM. CDR3 region: CASSLRQGLGTQYF. The CDR3 DNA sequence: TGTGCCAGCAGTTTACGGCAGGGGTTAGGAACCCAGTACTTC.

This chain connects TRBV6-2 or TRBV6-3 to TRBJ1-4; D may be TRBD1 (6 bases). The CDR3 is 13 amino acids. V dropped 5 bases and J dropped 12 bases, with 16 bases sitting between them. The germline V gene encodes CDR1 MNHEY and CDR2 SVGEGT. The CDR3 reads CASSPRTVSELFF. The CDR3 bases are TGTGCCAGCAGTCCAAGGACAGTATCGGAACTGTTTTTT.

V is TRBV28 and J is TRBJ1-6, with TRBD1 as a possible D gene (5 bases). Germline CDR1 and CDR2: MDHEN and SYDVKM. CDR3 length: 16 amino acids. With 3 bases removed from V and 10 bases from J, the gap between germline ends came to 19 bases. CDR3 DNA sequence: TGTGCCAGCAGTTTTATAAATAGGGGCGCAGAATCACCCCTCCACTTT. This codes for CASSFINRGAESPLHF.

This chain links TRBV29-1 with TRBJ1-5; D might be TRBD1 (5 bases). Germline V gene data show CDR1 as SQVTM and CDR2 as ANQGSEA. Trimming removed 7 bases from V and 5 bases from J, with 15 bases in between. The CDR3 runs 13 residues. CDR3 DNA: TGCAGCGCGAGGAGCAGGGCTGATCAGCCCCAGCATTTT. Translation: CSARSRADQPQHF.

The rearrangement uses TRBV6-6 and TRBJ1-1; D is perhaps TRBD1 (5 bases). CDR3 length: 15 residues. V lost 0 bases and J lost 7, with 15 bases in between. The germline CDR1 and CDR2 sequences are MNHNY and SVGAGI (reference sequence). The CDR3 protein is CASSYSVPRVNEAFF. CDR3 bases: TGTGCCAGCAGTTACTCGGTACCCAGGGTAAATGAAGCTTTCTTT.

This chain links TRBV5-1 with TRBJ1-2, with TRBD1 matching over 9 bases. Per the germline V gene, CDR1 is SGHRS and CDR2 is YFSETQ. V shed 0 bases, J shed 8 bases, and the junction held 5 bases outside the gene matches. This CDR3 region has 14 residues. The CDR3 DNA follows: TGCGCCAGCAGCTTGGAGTTTACAGGGGGCGGCTACACCTTC. Its translation is CASSLEFTGGGYTF.

The table lists this clone with a count of one. As DNA, the CDR3 is TGTGCCAGTAGTATAGCGGGCGGGAGCTCCTACAATGAGCAGTTCTTC. Its translation is CASSIAGGSSYNEQFF. The V and J genes are TRBV19 and TRBJ2-1; TRBD2 matches 7 bases. The ends lost 1 base at V and 0 bases at J; junction bases unmatched: 3. Germline CDR1 and CDR2: LNHDA and SQIVND (reference sequence). The CDR3 totals 16 residues.

This chain uses TRBV4-3 with TRBJ2-4, with D possibly being TRBD2 (5 bases). Trimming pared 4 bases from V and 6 bases from J, leaving 13 bases between. Germline lookup yields CDR1 LGHNA and CDR2 YSLEER. CDR3 length: 14 amino acids. The CDR3 spells CASSPILGGNIQYF. The CDR3 DNA follows: TGCGCCAGCAGCCCGATACTAGGTGGAAACATTCAGTACTTC.

The sample holds a few counts of this clone. The chain is built from TRBV30 and TRBJ1-1, with D perhaps matching TRBD1 (5 bases). CDR3 size: 13 residues. Germline assignment: CDR1 GTSNPN and CDR2 SVGIG (reference sequence). Deletions cut 2 bases from V and 7 bases from J, with 14 bases between. The CDR3 DNA is TGTGCCTGGAGTCGGGGGTTGGAAGGTGAAGCTTTCTTT. It specifies CAWSRGLEGEAFF.

The V and J genes are TRBV7-9 and TRBJ2-1; the match to TRBD1 covers 11 bases. This CDR3 comprises 16 residues. The junction had 10 bases not matched to a gene; V was cut back by 5 bases and J by 7 bases. From germline, CDR1 is SEHNR and CDR2 FQNEAQ (reference sequence). CDR3 nucleotide sequence: TGTGCCAGCAGCAGAGGGACAGGGGGAGTTGAGAATGAGCAGTTCTTC. This gives the protein CASSRGTGGVENEQFF.